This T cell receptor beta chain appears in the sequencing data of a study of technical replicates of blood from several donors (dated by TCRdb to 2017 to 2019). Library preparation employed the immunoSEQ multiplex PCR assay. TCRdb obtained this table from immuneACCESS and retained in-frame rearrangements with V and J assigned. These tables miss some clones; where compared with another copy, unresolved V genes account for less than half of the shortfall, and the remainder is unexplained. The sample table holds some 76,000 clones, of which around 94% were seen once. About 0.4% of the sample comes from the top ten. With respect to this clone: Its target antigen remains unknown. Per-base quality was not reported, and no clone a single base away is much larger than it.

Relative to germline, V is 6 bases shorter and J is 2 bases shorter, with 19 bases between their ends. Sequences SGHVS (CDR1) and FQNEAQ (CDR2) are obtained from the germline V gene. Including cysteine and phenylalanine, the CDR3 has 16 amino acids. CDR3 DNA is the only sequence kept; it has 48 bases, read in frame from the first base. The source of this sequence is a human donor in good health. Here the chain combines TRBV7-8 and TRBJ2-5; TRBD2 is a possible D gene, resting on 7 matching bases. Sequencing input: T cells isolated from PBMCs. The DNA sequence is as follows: TGTGCCAGCAGGAAATGGGGGAGGGGGAGACAAGAGACCCAGTACTTC. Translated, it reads CASRKWGRGRQETQYF.